This T cell receptor beta chain is drawn from a study of human T cells and chemical hapten exposure. The wider study: Patients' scalps got diphenylcyclopropenone weekly throughout the roughly 25-week study.

Library preparation tagged each individual cDNA molecule with a unique molecular identifier. TCRdb redid the calling of the RACE reads with MiXCR, one entry per CDR3 protein. The sample has around 300,000 distinct CDR3 sequences; around 7.3% are singletons. Whole-study findings and limits: Against controls, expanded TCRs gave rise to significantly more large CDR3 similarity clusters.

The time point is: pre-sensitization, week 0. Specified treatment: therapeutic diphenylcyclopropenone sensitization with weekly scalp DPC. Germline CDR1 reads MGHDK; CDR2 reads SYGVNS. This CDR3 has 13 amino acids. The V segment lost 6 bases and the J segment 2 bases; nucleotides outside the gene matches: 4. In this sample, this clonotype turned up a few times. Antigen unknown. The chain carries TRBV25-1 and TRBJ2-7; 7 bases map to TRBD1. The sequencing used whole blood, collected in connection with sensitization to the hapten diphenylcyclopropenone (DPC). This clonotype was sampled from a man younger than 35 with alopecia areata. Some clones in this sample may be carry-over from other donors' samples. Written as DNA, the CDR3 is TGTGCCAGCAGATCGACAGGGCCCTACGAGCAGTACTTC. Translating it yields CASRSTGPYEQYF.